The 14 T cell receptor beta chains listed next were all sequenced from one sample in a study of shared clonotypes between healthy human individuals. Clones were sequenced by immunoSEQ multiplex PCR, and TCRdb holds only the in-frame ones, with some missing. The profile shows 400,000 to 600,000 clones, 60% to 80% of them singletons. Sample: PBMCs. These receptors all come from a woman aged 40 to 49 in good health. Some clones in this sample may be carry-over from other donors' samples.

The genes are TRBV5-5 and TRBJ1-2; D gene ambiguous. Trimming took 0 bases from V and 8 from J, leaving 11 bases between them. Germline CDR1 reads SGHKS; CDR2 reads YYEKEE (reference sequence). The CDR3 spans 13 residues. The CDR3 sequence: CASSLAQFNGYTF. The DNA of the CDR3 is TGTGCCAGCAGCTTGGCCCAGTTTAACGGCTACACCTTC.

This chain uses TRBV2 with TRBJ2-4, with D maybe TRBD2 (5 bases). V was trimmed by 7 bases and J by 4 bases, leaving 11 bases between them. Germline V lookup: CDR1 SNHLY, CDR2 FYNNEI. The CDR3 has 13 amino acids. Written as DNA, the CDR3 is TGTGCCAGCACCCCAGCGGCTAAAAACATTCAGTACTTC. Translating gives CASTPAAKNIQYF.

The chain carries TRBV11-2 and TRBJ2-2; TRBD1 matches 8 bases. Per germline, CDR1 SGHAT and CDR2 FQNNGV. There are 16 residues in the CDR3. V shed 6 bases and J 0 bases; nucleotides not matched to a gene: 6. CDR3: CASRSWTGTNTGELFF. In DNA, the CDR3 is TGTGCCAGCAGATCCTGGACAGGGACGAACACCGGGGAGCTGTTTTTT.

This clone was seen once. This rearrangement joins TRBV7-9 to TRBJ2-7; D gene ambiguous. This CDR3 contains 13 residues. CDR1 and CDR2 (germline): SEHNR, FQNEAQ (reference sequence). V was cut by 1 base and J by 6 bases, with 10 bases left in between. CDR3 DNA: TGTGCCAGCAGCTTAGGTCCAGTGGGCGAGCAGTACTTC. It is translated as CASSLGPVGEQYF.

V is TRBV28 and J is TRBJ2-5; 8 bases align to TRBD2. CDR3 length: 15 amino acids. With V trimmed by 3 bases and J by 1 base, 4 bases remained unmatched. Germline V CDR1 and CDR2: MDHEN, SYDVKM. The DNA of the CDR3 is TGTGCCAGCAGTTTTGTAACTAGCGGCCAAGAGACCCAGTACTTC. Its protein is CASSFVTSGQETQYF.

V and J are TRBV6-1 and TRBJ2-5; TRBD1 matches 12 bases. With 8 bases clipped from V and 11 bases from J, the junction kept 12 bases outside the gene matches. This CDR3 has 14 amino acids. Per germline, CDR1 MNHNS and CDR2 SASEGT. In nucleotides, the CDR3 is TGTGCCAGCCGCCGGGACAGGGGGCTCTATGAGCAGTACTTC. Residues: CASRRDRGLYEQYF.

CDR3: CASSLTQNTGELFF. CDR3 DNA: TGTGCCAGCAGCTTAACTCAAAACACCGGGGAGCTGTTTTTT. The chain carries TRBV7-9 and TRBJ2-2; no firm D call. From germline, CDR1 is SEHNR and CDR2 FQNEAQ (reference sequence). CDR3 length: 14 amino acids. V was cut by 2 bases and J by 2 bases, with 6 bases left in between. Complete variable domain (other parts from reference TRBV7-9 and TRBJ2-2): DTGVSQNPRHKITKRGQNVTFRCDPISEHNRLYWYRQTLGQGPEFLTYFQNEAQLEKSRLLSDRFSAERPKGSFSTLEIQRTEQGDSAMYLCASSLTQNTGELFFGEGSRLTVL.

In this sample, this clone turned up once. The V gene is TRBV5-1, the J gene TRBJ1-5; D gene uncertain. This CDR3 region has 14 residues. The ends were cut back, 0 bases at V and 0 bases at J, with 4 bases in the middle. The germline gives CDR1 SGHRS, CDR2 YFSETQ. As DNA, the CDR3 is TGCGCCAGCAGCTTGGACCCTAGCAATCAGCCCCAGCATTTT. Translated, it gives CASSLDPSNQPQHF.

The chain couples TRBV29-1 to TRBJ2-5, with TRBD2 as a possible D gene (6 bases). The CDR3 totals 13 residues. In germline, CDR1 is SQVTM, CDR2 ANQGSEA. V lost 0 bases to trimming and J lost 7 bases, with 12 bases between them. The DNA of the CDR3 is TGCAGCGTTGAAGATGTGGGAGGAGGGACCCAGTACTTC. Its translation is CSVEDVGGGTQYF.

The chain links TRBV15 to TRBJ1-1; 7 nucleotides align to TRBD1. Germline CDR1 is LNHNV and CDR2 is YYDKDF (reference sequence). This CDR3 contains 15 residues. After removal of 3 bases from V and 0 bases from J, the junction contained 4 bases not matched to a gene. Written as DNA, the CDR3 is TGTGCCACCAGCAGGGGGACAGCCATGAACACTGAAGCTTTCTTT. As protein: CATSRGTAMNTEAFF.

This clone has more than one count but fewer than ten. The chain recombines TRBV18 with TRBJ2-1, with 7 bases lining up with TRBD2. The junction had 3 bases not matched to a gene; V was cut back by 9 bases and J by 10 bases. CDR1 and CDR2 from the germline V gene are KGHSH and LQKENI. This CDR3 has 10 amino acids. DNA of the CDR3: TGTGCCAGTAGTAGCGGGGAGCAGTTCTTC. It specifies CASSSGEQFF. Supplemented by reference TRBV18 and TRBJ2-1, the full variable domain reads NAGVMQNPRHLVRRRGQEARLRCSPMKGHSHVYWYRQLPEEGLKFMVYLQKENIIDESGMPKERFSAEFPKEGPSILRIQQVVRGDSAAYFCASSSGEQFFGPGTRLTVL.

The chain joins TRBV5-1 to TRBJ2-7; D remains unclear. V lost 4 bases and J 0 bases, leaving 11 bases between the germline ends. The CDR3 is made up of 14 amino acids. Germline assignment: CDR1 SGHRS and CDR2 YFSETQ. As DNA, the CDR3 is TGCGCCAGCAGCCCGCCTTCATCCTCCTACGAGCAGTACTTC. It translates to CASSPPSSSYEQYF.

V usage is TRBV19 and J usage is TRBJ2-1; D is perhaps TRBD1 (5 bases). CDR3 length equals 14 residues. Germline assignment: CDR1 LNHDA and CDR2 SQIVND (reference sequence). Trimming took 8 bases from V and 8 from J, leaving 19 bases between them. The CDR3 sequence: CASEDIGAGYEQFF. The CDR3 region has the DNA TGTGCCAGTGAGGACATTGGGGCTGGGTATGAGCAGTTCTTC.

The V gene is TRBV28, the J gene TRBJ1-2; 7 nucleotides match TRBD1. The CDR3 has 13 amino acids. After removal of 4 bases from V and 11 bases from J, the junction contained 10 bases not matched to a gene. Germline V gene data show CDR1 as MDHEN and CDR2 as SYDVKM. CDR3 sequence: CASSSRTYRGYTF. The CDR3 DNA reads TGTGCCAGCAGTTCCCGGACCTACAGGGGTTACACCTTC.